The 4 T cell receptor beta chains below were found in one sample sequenced in a study of CD8+ T cells in alopecia areata. Extracted RNA was reverse transcribed into cDNA, the sequencing template. Data came from immunoSEQ multiplex PCR; TCRdb stores just in-frame clones and leaves some out. The data show roughly 110,000 clones, over 80% seen once. Treatment in this sample: oral pan-JAK inhibitor, 5-10 mg twice daily. The sample consisted of CD8+ T cells sorted from blood, taken at week 24, from a patient treated with tofacitinib. The receptors come from a human donor with alopecia areata.

V is TRBV7-9 and J is TRBJ1-1, with D tentatively TRBD1 (5 bases). Germline V CDR1 and CDR2: SEHNR, FQNEAQ (reference sequence). This CDR3 is 14 amino acids long. Trimming left V 0 bases short and J 3 bases short, with 8 bases between. CDR3: CASSLAAGHTEAFF. CDR3 in DNA: TGTGCCAGCAGCTTAGCGGCAGGGCACACTGAAGCTTTCTTT. The variable domain in full, with the rest retrieved from reference TRBV7-9 and TRBJ1-1, is DTGVSQNPRHKITKRGQNVTFRCDPISEHNRLYWYRQTLGQGPEFLTYFQNEAQLEKSRLLSDRFSAERPKGSFSTLEIQRTEQGDSAMYLCASSLAAGHTEAFFGQGTRLTVV.

This clone was counted a single time. The rearrangement joins TRBV7-2 to TRBJ2-3; 12 nucleotides line up with TRBD2. The junction had 2 bases not matched to a gene; V was cut back by 3 bases and J by 1 base. Germline CDR1 reads SGHTA; CDR2 reads FQGNSA. The CDR3 is 16 residues long. In nucleotides, the CDR3 is TGTGCCAGCAGCTTGCTAGCGGGGGGGCGCACAGATACGCAGTATTTT. It translates to CASSLLAGGRTDTQYF.

This chain connects TRBV5-1 to TRBJ2-5; 10 bases agree with TRBD2. CDR3 length: 15 residues. V was clipped by 4 bases and J by 7 bases; unmatched bases: 10. From germline, CDR1 is SGHRS and CDR2 YFSETQ. The CDR3, as DNA: TGCGCCAGCAGCCCGGAAACTAGCGGGGTAGGGACCCAGTACTTC. This codes for CASSPETSGVGTQYF.

This chain connects TRBV29-1 to TRBJ1-1; weak D call: TRBD1 (6 bases). With 3 bases removed from V and 4 bases from J, the gap between germline ends came to 9 bases. Looked up from germline, CDR1 is SQVTM and CDR2 is ANQGSEA. The CDR3 is made up of 12 amino acids. CDR3 in DNA: TGCAGCGTTGAGGAACAGGGCACTGAAGCTTTCTTT. Its protein product is CSVEEQGTEAFF.